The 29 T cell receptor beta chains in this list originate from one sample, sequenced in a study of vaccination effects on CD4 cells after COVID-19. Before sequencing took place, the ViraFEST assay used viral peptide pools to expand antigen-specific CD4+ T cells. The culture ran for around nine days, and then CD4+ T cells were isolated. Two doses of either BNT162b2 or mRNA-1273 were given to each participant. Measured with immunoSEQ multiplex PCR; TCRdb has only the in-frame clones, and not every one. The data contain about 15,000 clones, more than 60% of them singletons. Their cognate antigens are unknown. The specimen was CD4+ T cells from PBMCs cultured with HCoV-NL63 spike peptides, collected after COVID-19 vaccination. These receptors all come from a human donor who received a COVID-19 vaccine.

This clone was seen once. CDR3 sequence reads: CASSLGGHGDGETQYF. The CDR3 DNA reads as TGTGCCAGCAGCCTCGGGGGGCATGGTGATGGAGAGACCCAGTACTTC. The chain employs TRBV3-1 (or the pseudogene TRBV3-2) and TRBJ2-5; tentatively, D is TRBD2 (7 bases). Germline CDR1 is LGHDT and CDR2 is YNNKEL (reference sequence). The CDR3 extends over 16 amino acids. The V gene lost 4 bases and the J gene lost 4 bases, with 19 bases spanning the gap.

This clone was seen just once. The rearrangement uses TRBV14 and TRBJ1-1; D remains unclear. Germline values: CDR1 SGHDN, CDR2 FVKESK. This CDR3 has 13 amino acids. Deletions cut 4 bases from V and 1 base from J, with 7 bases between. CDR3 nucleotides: TGTGCCAGCAGCCCCTCAGGGAACACTGAAGCTTTCTTT. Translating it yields CASSPSGNTEAFF.

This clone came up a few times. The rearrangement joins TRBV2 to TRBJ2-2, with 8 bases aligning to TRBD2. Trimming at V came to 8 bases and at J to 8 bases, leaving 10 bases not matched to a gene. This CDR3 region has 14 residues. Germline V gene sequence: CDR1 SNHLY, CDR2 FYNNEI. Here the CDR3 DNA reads TGTGCCAGCCAGCGGGAGATGGCACCTGGGGAGCTGTTTTTT. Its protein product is CASQREMAPGELFF.

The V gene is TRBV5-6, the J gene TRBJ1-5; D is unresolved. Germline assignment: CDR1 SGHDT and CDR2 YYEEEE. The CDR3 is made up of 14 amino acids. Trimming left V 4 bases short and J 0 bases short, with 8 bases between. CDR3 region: CASSPGHSNQPQHF. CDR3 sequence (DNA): TGTGCCAGCAGCCCGGGTCATAGCAATCAGCCCCAGCATTTT.

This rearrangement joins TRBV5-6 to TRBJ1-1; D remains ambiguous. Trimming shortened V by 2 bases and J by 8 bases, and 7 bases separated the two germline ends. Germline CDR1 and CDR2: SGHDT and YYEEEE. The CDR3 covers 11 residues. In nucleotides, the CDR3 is TGTGCCAGCAGCTTTTCCGGGGAAGCTTTCTTT. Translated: CASSFSGEAFF.

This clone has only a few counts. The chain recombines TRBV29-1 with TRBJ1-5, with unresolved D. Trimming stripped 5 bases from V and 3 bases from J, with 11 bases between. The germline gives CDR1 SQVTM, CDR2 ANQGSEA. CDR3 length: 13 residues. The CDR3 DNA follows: TGCAGCGTTTCCGACACGATCAATCAGCCCCAGCATTTT. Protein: CSVSDTINQPQHF.

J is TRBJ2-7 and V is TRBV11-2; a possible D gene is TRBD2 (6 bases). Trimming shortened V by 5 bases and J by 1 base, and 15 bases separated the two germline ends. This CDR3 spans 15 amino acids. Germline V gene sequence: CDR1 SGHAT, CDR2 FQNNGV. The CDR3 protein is CASSHTWGDSYEQYF. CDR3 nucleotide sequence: TGTGCCAGCAGCCATACTTGGGGGGATTCCTACGAGCAGTACTTC. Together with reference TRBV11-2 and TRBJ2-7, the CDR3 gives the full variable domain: EAGVAQSPRYKIIEKRQSVAFWCNPISGHATLYWYQQILGQGPKLLIQFQNNGVVDDSQLPKDRFSAERLKGVDSTLKIQPAKLEDSAVYLCASSHTWGDSYEQYFGPGTRLTVT.

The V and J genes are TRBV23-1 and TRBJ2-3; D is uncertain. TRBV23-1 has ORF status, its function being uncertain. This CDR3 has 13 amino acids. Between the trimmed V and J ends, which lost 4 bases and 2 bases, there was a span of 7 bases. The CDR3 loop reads CASSPAPTDTQYF. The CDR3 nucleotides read TGCGCCAGCAGTCCGGCTCCCACAGATACGCAGTATTTT.

The chain's CDR3 is CASSQGPPNTGELFF. The CDR3 bases are TGTGCCAGCAGCCAGGGACCCCCAAACACCGGGGAGCTGTTTTTT. This chain joins TRBV5-4 and TRBJ2-2; D could derive from TRBD1 or TRBD2 (5 bases each). Germline assignment: CDR1 SGHNT and CDR2 YYREEE (reference sequence). This CDR3 has 15 residues. The V gene lost 4 bases and the J gene lost 2 bases, with 12 bases spanning the gap.

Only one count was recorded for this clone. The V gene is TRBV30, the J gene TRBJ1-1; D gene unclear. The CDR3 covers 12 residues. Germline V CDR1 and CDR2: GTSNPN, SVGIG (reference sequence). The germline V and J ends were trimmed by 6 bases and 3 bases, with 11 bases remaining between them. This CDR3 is CACHPSYTEAFF. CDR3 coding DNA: TGTGCCTGCCATCCTTCTTACACTGAAGCTTTCTTT.

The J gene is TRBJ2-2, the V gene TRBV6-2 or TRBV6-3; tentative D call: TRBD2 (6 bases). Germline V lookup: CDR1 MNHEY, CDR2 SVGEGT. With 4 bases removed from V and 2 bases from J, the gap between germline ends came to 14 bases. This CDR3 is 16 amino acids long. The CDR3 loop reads CASSSGTRRNTGELFF. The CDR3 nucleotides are TGTGCCAGCAGTTCCGGGACTCGAAGAAACACCGGGGAGCTGTTTTTT.

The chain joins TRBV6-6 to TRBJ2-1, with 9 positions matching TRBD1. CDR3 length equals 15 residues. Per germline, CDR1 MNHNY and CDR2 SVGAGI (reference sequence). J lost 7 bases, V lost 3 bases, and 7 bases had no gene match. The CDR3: CASSYTGGVTNEQFF. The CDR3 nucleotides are TGTGCCAGCAGTTATACAGGGGGCGTGACTAATGAGCAGTTCTTC.

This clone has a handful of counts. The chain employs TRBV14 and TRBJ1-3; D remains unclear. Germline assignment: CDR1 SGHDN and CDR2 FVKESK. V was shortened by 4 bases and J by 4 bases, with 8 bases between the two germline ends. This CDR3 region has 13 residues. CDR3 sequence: CASSLSHGNTIYF. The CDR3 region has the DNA TGTGCCAGCAGCCTAAGTCACGGAAACACCATATATTTT.

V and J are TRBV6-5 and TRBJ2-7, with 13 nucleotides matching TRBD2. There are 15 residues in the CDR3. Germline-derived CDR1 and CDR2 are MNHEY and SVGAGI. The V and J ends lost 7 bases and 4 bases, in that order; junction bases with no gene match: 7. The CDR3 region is CASKTSGGATYEQYF. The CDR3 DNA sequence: TGTGCCAGCAAAACTAGCGGGGGGGCGACGTACGAGCAGTACTTC.

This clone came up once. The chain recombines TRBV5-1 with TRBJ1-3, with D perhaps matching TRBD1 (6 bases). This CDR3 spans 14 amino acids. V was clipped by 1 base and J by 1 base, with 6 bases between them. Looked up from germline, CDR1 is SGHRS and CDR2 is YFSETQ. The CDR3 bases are TGCGCCAGCAGCTTGACAGGGTCTGGAAACACCATATATTTT. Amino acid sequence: CASSLTGSGNTIYF.

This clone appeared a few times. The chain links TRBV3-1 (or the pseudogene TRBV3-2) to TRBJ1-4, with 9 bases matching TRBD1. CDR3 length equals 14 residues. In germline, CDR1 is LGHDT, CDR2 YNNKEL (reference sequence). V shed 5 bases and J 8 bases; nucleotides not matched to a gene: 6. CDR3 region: CASSSRDRVEKLFF. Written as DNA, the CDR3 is TGTGCCAGCAGCAGCCGGGACAGGGTCGAAAAACTGTTTTTT.

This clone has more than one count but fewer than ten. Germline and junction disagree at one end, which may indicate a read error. The CDR3 nucleotides are TGTGCCAGCTCACCGGACCGCACCTACGGGCAGTACTTC. It yields the protein CASSPDRTYGQYF. This rearrangement joins TRBV18 to TRBJ2-7; D uncertain. Looked up from germline, CDR1 is KGHSH and CDR2 is LQKENI. The CDR3 loop spans 13 amino acids. The variable domain in full, completed from reference TRBV18 and TRBJ2-7, reads NAGVMQNPRHLVRRRGQEARLRCSPMKGHSHVYWYRQLPEEGLKFMVYLQKENIIDESGMPKERFSAEFPKEGPSILRIQQVVRGDSAAYFCASSPDRTYGQYFGPGTRLTVT.

The CDR3: CASSQGAWERESETQYF. In DNA form, the CDR3 reads TGTGCCAGCAGCCAAGGGGCGTGGGAGCGGGAGTCAGAGACCCAGTACTTC. V usage is TRBV4-2 and J usage is TRBJ2-5, with 8 positions matching TRBD2. CDR1 and CDR2 from the germline V gene are LGHNA and YNFKEQ. The ends lost 1 base at V and 4 bases at J; junction bases unmatched: 11. The CDR3 length is 17 residues.

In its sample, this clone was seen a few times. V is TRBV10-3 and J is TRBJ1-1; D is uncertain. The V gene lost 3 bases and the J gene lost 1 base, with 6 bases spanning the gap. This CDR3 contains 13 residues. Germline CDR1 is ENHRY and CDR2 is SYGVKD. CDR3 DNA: TGTGCCATCAGTGAACCCCGGAACACTGAAGCTTTCTTT. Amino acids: CAISEPRNTEAFF.

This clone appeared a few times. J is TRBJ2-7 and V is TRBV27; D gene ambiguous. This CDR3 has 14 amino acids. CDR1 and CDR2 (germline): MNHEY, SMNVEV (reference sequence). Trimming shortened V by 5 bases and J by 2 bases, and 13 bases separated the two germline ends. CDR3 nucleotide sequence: TGTGCCAGCAGTAGTTTAAAGGATGCCTACGAGCAGTACTTC. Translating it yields CASSSLKDAYEQYF.

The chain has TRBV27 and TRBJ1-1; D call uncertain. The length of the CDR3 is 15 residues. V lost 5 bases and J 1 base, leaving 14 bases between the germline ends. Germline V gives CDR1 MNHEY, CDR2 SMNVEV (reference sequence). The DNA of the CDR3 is TGTGCCAGCAGTCCAATAGACACGACGAACACTGAAGCTTTCTTT. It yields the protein CASSPIDTTNTEAFF.

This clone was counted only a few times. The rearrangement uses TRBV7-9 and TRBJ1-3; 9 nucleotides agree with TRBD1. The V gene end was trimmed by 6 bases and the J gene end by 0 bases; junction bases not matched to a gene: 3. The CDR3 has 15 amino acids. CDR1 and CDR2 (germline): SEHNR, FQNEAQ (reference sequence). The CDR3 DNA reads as TGTGCCAGCAGTCGGGACAGGGCCTCTGGAAACACCATATATTTT. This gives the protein CASSRDRASGNTIYF. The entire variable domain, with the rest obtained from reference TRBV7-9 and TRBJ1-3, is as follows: DTGVSQNPRHKITKRGQNVTFRCDPISEHNRLYWYRQTLGQGPEFLTYFQNEAQLEKSRLLSDRFSAERPKGSFSTLEIQRTEQGDSAMYLCASSRDRASGNTIYFGEGSWLTVV.

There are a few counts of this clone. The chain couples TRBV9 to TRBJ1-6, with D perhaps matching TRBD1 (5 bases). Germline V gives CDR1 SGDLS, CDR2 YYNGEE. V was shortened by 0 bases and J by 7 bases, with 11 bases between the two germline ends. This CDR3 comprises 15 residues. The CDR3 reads CASSVGGGRNSPLHF. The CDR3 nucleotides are TGTGCCAGCAGCGTAGGCGGGGGAAGGAATTCACCCCTCCACTTT.

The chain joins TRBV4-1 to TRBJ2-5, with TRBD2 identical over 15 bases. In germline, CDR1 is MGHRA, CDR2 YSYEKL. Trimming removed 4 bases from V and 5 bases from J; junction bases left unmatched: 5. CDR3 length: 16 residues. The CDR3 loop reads CASSLGLAGGMETQYF. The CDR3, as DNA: TGCGCCAGCAGCCTGGGACTAGCGGGAGGAATGGAGACCCAGTACTTC.

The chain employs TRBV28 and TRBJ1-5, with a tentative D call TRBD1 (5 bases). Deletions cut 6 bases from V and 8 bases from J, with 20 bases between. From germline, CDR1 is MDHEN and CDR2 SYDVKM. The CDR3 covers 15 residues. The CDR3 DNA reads TGTGCCAGCAGGGTCGGAGGAGGGACCCTTAAGCCCCAGCATTTT. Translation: CASRVGGGTLKPQHF.

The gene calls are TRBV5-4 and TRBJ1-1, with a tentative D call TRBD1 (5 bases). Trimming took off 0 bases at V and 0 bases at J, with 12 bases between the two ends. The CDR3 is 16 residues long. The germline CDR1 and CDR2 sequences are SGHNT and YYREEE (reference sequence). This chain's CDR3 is CASSLGQLTLNTEAFF. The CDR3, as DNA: TGTGCCAGCAGCTTGGGACAGCTGACCTTGAACACTGAAGCTTTCTTT.

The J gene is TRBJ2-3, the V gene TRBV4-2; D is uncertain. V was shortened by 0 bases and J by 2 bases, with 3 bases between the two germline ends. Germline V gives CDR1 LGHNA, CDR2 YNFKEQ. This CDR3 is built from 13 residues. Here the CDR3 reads CASSQDPTDTQYF. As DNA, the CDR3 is TGTGCCAGCAGCCAAGATCCCACAGATACGCAGTATTTT.

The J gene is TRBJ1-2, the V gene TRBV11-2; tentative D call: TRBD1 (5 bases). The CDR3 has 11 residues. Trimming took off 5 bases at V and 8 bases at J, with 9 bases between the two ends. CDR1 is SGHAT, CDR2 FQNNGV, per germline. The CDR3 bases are TGTGCCAGCAGCCCGGGGGTCGGCTACACCTTC. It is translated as CASSPGVGYTF.

CDR3 nucleotides: TGTGCCAGCAGCTTGAGTAGGGGGCTTATCTCTGGAAACACCATATATTTT. It encodes CASSLSRGLISGNTIYF. The gene calls are TRBV7-6 and TRBJ1-3; 7 nucleotides align to TRBD1. V trimming: 3 bases; J trimming: 0 bases; junction bases outside the gene matches: 8. The germline CDR1 and CDR2 sequences are SGHVS and FNYEAQ. This CDR3 comprises 17 residues.